This TCR beta chain was documented in a study of Graves' ophthalmopathy and Graves' hyperthyroidism. Study as a whole: Before any treatment, peripheral blood was taken at the initial diagnosis.

This clonotype was counted once. Clinical symptoms, serum thyroxine, TRAb, thyroid ultrasound and orbital computed tomography were relied on for diagnosis. The PBMCs were taken from roughly 10 ml of fresh peripheral blood. CDR3 length equals 15 residues. Between the trimmed V and J ends, which lost 6 bases and 4 bases, there was a span of 16 bases. Investigators amplified TCR beta CDR3 regions from RNA transcripts. HTBI-primed first-round RT-PCR preceded second-round multiplex PCR. From the multiplex PCR reads, TCRdb called clonotypes with MiXCR, one entry per CDR3 protein. The table includes 170,000 or so distinct CDR3 sequences, over 35% detected once.

Sequencing was done on a sample of peripheral blood. V gene TRBV12-3 or TRBV12-4 combines with J gene TRBJ1-3, with D maybe TRBD1 (5 bases). The sequence came from a woman in her 40s with Graves' ophthalmopathy. This CDR3 is CASSPGQGLGNTIYF. CDR3 bases: TGTGCCAGCAGCCCTGGCCAGGGACTAGGAAACACCATATATTTT.